A selection of T cell receptor beta chains follows, all from one sample in a study of T-cell memory formation after mild COVID-19. TCRdb re-called the 5' RACE reads through MiXCR, storing one row per CDR3 protein. The table records hundreds of thousands of distinct CDR3 sequences, under 20% of them present only once. The sequencing input was PBMCs or a T cell subset sorted from them (not recorded which). These receptors came from an adult woman who had mild COVID-19 (a few samples of this study predate the infection). Cell type and time point are not known. The CDR3 runs from the conserved cysteine through the conserved F or W. The D gene is left open where the match is weak. For some rows the clone size is stated as once, few or many, or as a class when expanded; others skip it.

>TRBV4-1|TRBJ2-5|NA|NA
TGCGCCAGCAGCCAAGACTCGGACAAGAGGGAGACCCAGTACTTC
CASSQDSDKRETQYF
>TRBV7-3|TRBJ2-1|NA|TRBD2
TGTGCCAGCAGTGAGAGCGGGAGGGCCTACAATGAGCAGTTCTTC
CASSESGRAYNEQFF
>TRBV10-3|TRBJ2-7|NA|NA
TGTGCCATCAGCAGAGACAGCGGCCTCTACGAGCAGTACTTC
CAISRDSGLYEQYF
>TRBV20-1|TRBJ2-7|NA|NA
TGCAGTGCTAGAGATCGGGGGAGGAGCTCCTACGAGCAGTACTTC
CSARDRGRSSYEQYF
>TRBV12-3/TRBV12-4|TRBJ2-1|NA|TRBD1
TGTGCCAGCAGGGGGACAGGGGCGGACAATGAGCAGTTCTTC
CASRGTGADNEQFF
>TRBV18|TRBJ1-1|few|NA
TGTGCCAGCTCACCAAGAGAGGGAAGTACTGAAGCTTTCTTT
CASSPREGSTEAFF
>TRBV5-4|TRBJ2-3|few|NA
TGTGCCAGCAGCTTAGAGGGGGGGTACGAAGATACGCAGTATTTT
CASSLEGGYEDTQYF
>TRBV9|TRBJ1-2|NA|NA
TGTGCCAGCAGCGTAGACAGGTTCGGGGACTATGGCTACACCTTC
CASSVDRFGDYGYTF
>TRBV6-2/TRBV6-3|TRBJ1-1|NA|NA
TGTGCCAGCAGTTACCAGAACACTGAAGCTTTCTTT
CASSYQNTEAFF
>TRBV6-2/TRBV6-3|TRBJ2-7|NA|NA
TGTGCCAGCAGTTACTCTCTGGGAGGAGGGACCTACGAGCAGTACTTC
CASSYSLGGGTYEQYF
>TRBV12-3/TRBV12-4|TRBJ1-2|few|NA
TGTGCCAGCAGTTACACTCGGACCCAGGATGGCTACACCTTC
CASSYTRTQDGYTF
>TRBV30|TRBJ1-1|once|NA
TGTGCCTGGAAGGACTCTGATGAAGCTTTCTTT
CAWKDSDEAFF
>TRBV2|TRBJ2-1|NA|TRBD2
TGTGCCAGCAGTGAACAAGCGGGGGTCTCCTACAATGAGCAGTTCTTC
CASSEQAGVSYNEQFF
>TRBV29-1|TRBJ1-1|few|NA
TGCAGCGTTGGGCTAATGAGGGCTGGCACTGAAGCTTTCTTT
CSVGLMRAGTEAFF
>TRBV7-9|TRBJ2-7|NA|NA
TGTGCCAGCAGATCTTTCCAGAATCGCGAGCAGTACTTC
CASRSFQNREQYF
>TRBV7-9|TRBJ2-1|many|TRBD1
TGTGCCAGCAGCCGACAGGGAAGCTCCTACAATGAGCAGTTCTTC
CASSRQGSSYNEQFF
>TRBV30|TRBJ2-4|NA|TRBD1
TGTGCCTGGAGTCCTGACAGGGCCCTTCAGTACTTC
CAWSPDRALQYF
>TRBV5-1|TRBJ2-7|few|TRBD2
TGCGCCAGCAATAGCGGGAGCTCCCACGAGCAGTACTTC
CASNSGSSHEQYF
>TRBV24-1|TRBJ2-5|few|NA
TGTGCCACCAGTGATTCCCGGCTGACCGTAAGGAAGACCCAGTACTTC
CATSDSRLTVRKTQYF
>TRBV11-2|TRBJ1-2|NA|TRBD1
TGTGCCAGCAGCTCTACTACAGGGGCCTATGGCTACACCTTC
CASSSTTGAYGYTF
>TRBV18|TRBJ2-2|NA|NA
TGTGCCAGCTCACCATATCAGGCTTTGACGAACACCGGGGAGCTGTTTTTT
CASSPYQALTNTGELFF
>TRBV4-2|TRBJ1-1|many|NA
TGTGCCAGCAGCCAAGAGTCCAGAACGAACACTGAAGCTTTCTTT
CASSQESRTNTEAFF
>TRBV20-1|TRBJ2-4|NA|NA
TGCCGACCTCTCGGGGGCGGAAACATTCAGTACTTC
CRPLGGGNIQYF